This T cell receptor (beta chain) was profiled in a study of blood T cell repertoires in COVID-19. Across the whole study: From the United States, Italy and Spain came samples of acute and convalescent COVID-19.

CDR3 length: 18 amino acids. The J segment lost 2 bases and the V segment lost 0 bases, leaving 8 bases of the junction unmatched. Germline loops: CDR1 ENHRY, CDR2 SYGVKD. This clone has only one observation. Some clones are missing from TCRdb's copy, which holds only in-frame ones; the method was immunoSEQ multiplex PCR. This sample carries 200,000 to 250,000 clones, around 80% of them seen once, and the ten largest clones take around 18%. This TCR derives from a woman over 75 with active or convalescent COVID-19. The sequencing sample was made of peripheral blood. This chain connects TRBV10-3 to TRBJ1-5, with 9 positions matching TRBD1. Here the CDR3 reads CAISESRQGGSGNQPQHF. The CDR3 DNA is TGTGCCATCAGTGAGTCGCGACAGGGGGGAAGTGGCAATCAGCCCCAGCATTTT.